The subject of this entry is one T cell receptor beta chain. PCR primers comprised 60 Vbeta and 13 Jbeta primers. The method was immunoSEQ multiplex PCR; TCRdb's version includes in-frame clones alone and lacks a portion of them. In the table there are about 180,000 clones, over 70% of which are singletons. V was shortened by 6 bases and J by 4 bases, with 9 bases between the two germline ends. Germline V CDR1 and CDR2: SGHAT, FQNNGV. The CDR3 extends over 12 amino acids. This specimen comes from a study of cytomegalovirus exposure and HLA in healthy donors. This rearrangement joins TRBV11-2 to TRBJ1-1, with a tentative D call TRBD1 (5 bases). The clonotype was recovered from a man between 18 and 29 years old in good health and CMV-seronegative. Sequenced material: PBMCs. CDR3 sequence (DNA): TGTGCCAGCAGATCAAGGGGCACTGAAGCTTTCTTT. Its protein product is CASRSRGTEAFF.